This TCR beta chain was sequenced during a study of CD8+ T cells in alopecia areata. Findings and limits, study-wide: Amid tofacitinib therapy, many expanded lesional clones stayed present in scalp and blood. There was only one nonresponder, so it was unclear how baseline CD8+ expansion relates to response. Tofacitinib delivered significant drops in scalp clonality and in expanded CD8+ clones among the top 100.

This CDR3 region has 12 residues. Germline V gives CDR1 MNHNS, CDR2 SASEGT. Trimming took off 3 bases at V and 10 bases at J, with 7 bases between the two ends. The treatment denotes: oral pan-JAK inhibitor, 5-10 mg twice daily. In this sample, this clone turned up once. Its antigen is not identified. RNA was extracted and reverse transcribed into cDNA as the sequencing template. Only in-frame clones appear in the TCRdb table, and some are missing; sequencing was by immunoSEQ multiplex PCR. Among about 200,000 clones listed, roughly 50% were seen once. The sequences come from CD4+ T cells sorted from blood, collected at week 24, from a patient treated with tofacitinib. The chain employs TRBV6-1 and TRBJ1-6; TRBD1 is a possible D gene (6 bases). The sequence came from a human donor with alopecia areata. Written as DNA, the CDR3 is TGTGCCAGCAGTGACAGGGGCTCACCCCTCCACTTT. It encodes CASSDRGSPLHF.